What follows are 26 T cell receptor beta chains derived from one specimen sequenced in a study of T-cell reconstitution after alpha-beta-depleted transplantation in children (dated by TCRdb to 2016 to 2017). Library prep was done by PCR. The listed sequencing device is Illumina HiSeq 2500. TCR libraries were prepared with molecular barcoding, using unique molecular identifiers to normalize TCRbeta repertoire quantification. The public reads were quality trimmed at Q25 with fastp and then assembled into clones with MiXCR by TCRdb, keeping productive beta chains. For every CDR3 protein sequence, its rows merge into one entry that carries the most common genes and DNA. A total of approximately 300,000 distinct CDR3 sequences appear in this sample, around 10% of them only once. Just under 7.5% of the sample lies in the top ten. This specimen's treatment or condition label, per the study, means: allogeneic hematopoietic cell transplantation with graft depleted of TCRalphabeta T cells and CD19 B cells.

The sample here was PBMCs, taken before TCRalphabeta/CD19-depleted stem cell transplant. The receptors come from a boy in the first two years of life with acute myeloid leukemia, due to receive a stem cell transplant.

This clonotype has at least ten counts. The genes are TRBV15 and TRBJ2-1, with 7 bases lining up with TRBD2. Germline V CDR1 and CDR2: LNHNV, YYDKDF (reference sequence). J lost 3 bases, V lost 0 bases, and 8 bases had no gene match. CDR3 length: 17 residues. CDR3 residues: CATSREPTSISYNEQFF. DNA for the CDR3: TGTGCCACCAGCAGAGAACCGACTAGCATTAGCTACAATGAGCAGTTCTTC.

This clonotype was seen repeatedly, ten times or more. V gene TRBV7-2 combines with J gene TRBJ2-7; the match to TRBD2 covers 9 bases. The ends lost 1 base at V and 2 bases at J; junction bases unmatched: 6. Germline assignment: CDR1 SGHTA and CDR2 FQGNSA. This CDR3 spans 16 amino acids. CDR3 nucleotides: TGTGCCAGCAGCTTAGTAGCAGCGGGAGGTACCTACGAGCAGTACTTC. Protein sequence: CASSLVAAGGTYEQYF.

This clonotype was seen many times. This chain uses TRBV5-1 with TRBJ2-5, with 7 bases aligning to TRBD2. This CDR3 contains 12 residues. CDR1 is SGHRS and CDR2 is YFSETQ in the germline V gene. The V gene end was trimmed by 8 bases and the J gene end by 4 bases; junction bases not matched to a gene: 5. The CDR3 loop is CASRSGGETQYF. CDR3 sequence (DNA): TGCGCCAGTCGCTCGGGGGGAGAGACCCAGTACTTC.

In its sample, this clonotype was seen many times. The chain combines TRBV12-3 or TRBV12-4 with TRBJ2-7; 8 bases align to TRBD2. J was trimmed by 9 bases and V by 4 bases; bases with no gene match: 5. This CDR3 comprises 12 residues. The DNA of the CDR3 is TGTGCCAGCAGTTCCGGAAGCGGGGGGCAGTACTTC. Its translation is CASSSGSGGQYF.

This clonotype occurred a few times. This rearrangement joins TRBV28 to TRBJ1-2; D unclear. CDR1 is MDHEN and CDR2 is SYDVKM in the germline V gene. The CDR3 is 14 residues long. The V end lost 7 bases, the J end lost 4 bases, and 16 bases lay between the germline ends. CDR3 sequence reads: CASNPGRGPYGYTF. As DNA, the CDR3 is TGTGCCAGCAATCCTGGGAGAGGGCCCTATGGCTACACCTTC.

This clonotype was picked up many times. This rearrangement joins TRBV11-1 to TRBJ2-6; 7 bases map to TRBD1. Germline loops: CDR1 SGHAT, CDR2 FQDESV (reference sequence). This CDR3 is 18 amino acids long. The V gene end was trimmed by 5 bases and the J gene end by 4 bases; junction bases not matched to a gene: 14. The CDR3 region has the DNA TGTGCCAGCAGCCCACCCGGGACAGTGGCGTGGGGGGCCAACGTCCTGACTTTC. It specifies CASSPPGTVAWGANVLTF.

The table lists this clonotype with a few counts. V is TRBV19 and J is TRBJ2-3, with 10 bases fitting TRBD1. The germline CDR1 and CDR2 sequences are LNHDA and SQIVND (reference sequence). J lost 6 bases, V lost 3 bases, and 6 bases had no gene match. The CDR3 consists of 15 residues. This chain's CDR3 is CASSIGTGAGDTQYF. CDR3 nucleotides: TGTGCCAGTAGTATCGGGACAGGGGCTGGGGATACGCAGTATTTT. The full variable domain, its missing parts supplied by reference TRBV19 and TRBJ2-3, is DGGITQSPKYLFRKEGQNVTLSCEQNLNHDAMYWYRQDPGQGLRLIYYSQIVNDFQKGDIAEGYSVSREKKESFPLTVTSAQKNPTAFYLCASSIGTGAGDTQYFGPGTRLTVL.

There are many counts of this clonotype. The CDR3, as DNA: TGTGCCAGCAGCCCGTACTCAGTGAATGAGCAGTTCTTC. Protein product: CASSPYSVNEQFF. The gene calls are TRBV4-2 and TRBJ2-1; D call uncertain. Trimming cost V 4 bases and J 7 bases, with 11 bases left between them. This CDR3 has 13 residues. The germline gives CDR1 LGHNA, CDR2 YNFKEQ.

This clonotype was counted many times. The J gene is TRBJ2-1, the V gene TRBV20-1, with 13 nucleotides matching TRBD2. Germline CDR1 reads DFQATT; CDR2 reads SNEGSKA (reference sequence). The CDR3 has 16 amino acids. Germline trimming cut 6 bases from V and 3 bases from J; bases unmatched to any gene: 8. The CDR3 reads CSATGLAGVVYNEQFF. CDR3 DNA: TGCAGTGCGACAGGACTAGCGGGAGTGGTCTACAATGAGCAGTTCTTC.

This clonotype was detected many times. CDR3 loop: CASSSRLNIETQYF. The CDR3 DNA reads TGTGCCAGCAGCTCCCGACTGAATATAGAGACCCAGTACTTC. This rearrangement joins TRBV7-6 to TRBJ2-5; the D is unclear. The CDR3 is made up of 14 amino acids. Germline assignment: CDR1 SGHVS and CDR2 FNYEAQ. Trimming removed 4 bases at V and 4 bases at J, with 13 bases between.

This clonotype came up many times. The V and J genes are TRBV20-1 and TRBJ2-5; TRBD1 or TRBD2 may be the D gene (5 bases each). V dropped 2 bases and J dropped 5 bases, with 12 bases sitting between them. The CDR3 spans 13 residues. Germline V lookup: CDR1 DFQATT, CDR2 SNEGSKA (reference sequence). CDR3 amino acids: CSARLTEGETQYF. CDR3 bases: TGCAGTGCTAGACTCACAGAGGGGGAGACCCAGTACTTC.

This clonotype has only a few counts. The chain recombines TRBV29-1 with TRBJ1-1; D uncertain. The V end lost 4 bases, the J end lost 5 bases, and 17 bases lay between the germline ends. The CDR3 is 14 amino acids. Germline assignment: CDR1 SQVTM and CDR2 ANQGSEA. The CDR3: CSVVPMYGVTEAFF. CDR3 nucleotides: TGCAGCGTTGTTCCCATGTACGGGGTTACTGAAGCTTTCTTT.

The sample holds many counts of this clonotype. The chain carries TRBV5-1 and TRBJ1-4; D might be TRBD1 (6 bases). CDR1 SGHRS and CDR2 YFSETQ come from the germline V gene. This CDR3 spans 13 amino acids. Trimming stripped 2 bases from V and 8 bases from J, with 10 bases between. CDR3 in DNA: TGCGCCAGCAGCTTCGGGGGCCGGGAAAAACTGTTTTTT. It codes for CASSFGGREKLFF.

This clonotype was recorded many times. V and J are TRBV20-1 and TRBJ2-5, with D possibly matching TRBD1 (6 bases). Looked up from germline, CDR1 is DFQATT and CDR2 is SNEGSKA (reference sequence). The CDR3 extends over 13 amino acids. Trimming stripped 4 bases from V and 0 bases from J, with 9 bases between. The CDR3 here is CSAKRGYQETQYF. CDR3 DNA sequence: TGCAGTGCTAAGAGGGGGTACCAAGAGACCCAGTACTTC.

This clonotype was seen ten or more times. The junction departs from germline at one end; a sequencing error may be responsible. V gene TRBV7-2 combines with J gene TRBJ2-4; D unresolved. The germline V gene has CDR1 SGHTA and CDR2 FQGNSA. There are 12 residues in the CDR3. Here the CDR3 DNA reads TGTGCCAGCAGCTTACTTGGAACTCTCTCGACCTTC. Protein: CASSLLGTLSTF.

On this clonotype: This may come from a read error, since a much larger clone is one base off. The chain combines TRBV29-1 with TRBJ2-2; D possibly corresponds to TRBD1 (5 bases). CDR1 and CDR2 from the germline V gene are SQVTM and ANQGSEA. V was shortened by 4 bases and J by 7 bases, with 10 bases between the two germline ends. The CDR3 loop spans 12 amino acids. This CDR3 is CSVVTAVGELFF. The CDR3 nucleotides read TGCAGCGTTGTGACAGCTGTCGGGGAGCTGTTTTTT.

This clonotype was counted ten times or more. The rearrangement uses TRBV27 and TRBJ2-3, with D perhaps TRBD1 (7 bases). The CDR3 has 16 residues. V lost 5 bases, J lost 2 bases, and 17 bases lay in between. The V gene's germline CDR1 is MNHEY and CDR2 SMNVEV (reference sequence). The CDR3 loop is CASSPLTGTYTDTQYF. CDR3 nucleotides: TGTGCCAGCAGTCCATTGACAGGGACTTACACAGATACGCAGTATTTT.

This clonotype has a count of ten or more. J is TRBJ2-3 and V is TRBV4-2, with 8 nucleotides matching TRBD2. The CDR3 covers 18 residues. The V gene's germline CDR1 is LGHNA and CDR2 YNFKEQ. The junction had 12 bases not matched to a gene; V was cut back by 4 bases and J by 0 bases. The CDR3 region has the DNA TGTGCCAGCAGCCTAAACCGGGAGGGAGGAGGAAGCACAGATACGCAGTATTTT. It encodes CASSLNREGGGSTDTQYF.

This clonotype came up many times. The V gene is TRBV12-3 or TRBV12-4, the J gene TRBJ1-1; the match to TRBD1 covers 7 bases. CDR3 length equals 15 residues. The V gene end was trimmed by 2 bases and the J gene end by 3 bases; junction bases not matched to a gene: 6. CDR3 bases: TGTGCCAGCAGTTTAATAGGGGGCGTTTACACTGAAGCTTTCTTT. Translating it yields CASSLIGGVYTEAFF.

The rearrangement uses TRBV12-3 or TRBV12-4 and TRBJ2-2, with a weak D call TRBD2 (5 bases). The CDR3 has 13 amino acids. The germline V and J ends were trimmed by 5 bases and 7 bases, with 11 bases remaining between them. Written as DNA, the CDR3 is TGTGCCAGCAGTGGGTCGGGAAGCGGGGAGCTGTTTTTT. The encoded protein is CASSGSGSGELFF.

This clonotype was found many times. The CDR3 coding sequence is TGTGCCAGCAGTCCCGGACTAGCGGGAGCCCTCTCTGGGGCCAACGTCCTGACTTTC. Amino acid sequence: CASSPGLAGALSGANVLTF. The V and J genes are TRBV28 and TRBJ2-6; 13 bases align to TRBD2. This CDR3 contains 19 residues. The V segment lost 5 bases and the J segment 0 bases; nucleotides outside the gene matches: 7. Germline V gene lookup returns CDR1 MDHEN and CDR2 SYDVKM.

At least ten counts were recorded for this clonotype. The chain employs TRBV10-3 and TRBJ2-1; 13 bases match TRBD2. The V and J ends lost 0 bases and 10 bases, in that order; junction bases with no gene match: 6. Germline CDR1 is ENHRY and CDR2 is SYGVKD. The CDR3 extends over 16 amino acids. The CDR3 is CAISESWTSGSMEQFF. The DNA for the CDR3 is TGTGCCATCAGTGAGTCGTGGACTAGCGGGAGCATGGAGCAGTTCTTC.

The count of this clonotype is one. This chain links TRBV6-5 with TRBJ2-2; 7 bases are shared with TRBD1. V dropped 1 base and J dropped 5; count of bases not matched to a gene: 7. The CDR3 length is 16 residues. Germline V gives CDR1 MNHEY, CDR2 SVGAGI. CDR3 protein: CASSYYFPQGTGELFF. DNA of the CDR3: TGTGCCAGCAGTTACTATTTCCCACAGGGGACCGGGGAGCTGTTTTTT.

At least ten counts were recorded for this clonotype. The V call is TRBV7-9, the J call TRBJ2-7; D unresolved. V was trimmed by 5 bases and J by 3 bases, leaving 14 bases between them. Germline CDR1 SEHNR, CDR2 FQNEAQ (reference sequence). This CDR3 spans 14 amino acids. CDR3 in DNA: TGTGCCAGCAGCCCGGTGGTTTCTAGCTACGAGCAGTACTTC. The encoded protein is CASSPVVSSYEQYF.

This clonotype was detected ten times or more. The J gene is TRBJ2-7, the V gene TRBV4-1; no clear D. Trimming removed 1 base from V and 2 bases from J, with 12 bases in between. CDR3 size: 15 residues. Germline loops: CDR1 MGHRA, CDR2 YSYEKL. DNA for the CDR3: TGCGCCAGCAGCCAAGTAATGGCCCCTACCTACGAGCAGTACTTC. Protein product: CASSQVMAPTYEQYF.

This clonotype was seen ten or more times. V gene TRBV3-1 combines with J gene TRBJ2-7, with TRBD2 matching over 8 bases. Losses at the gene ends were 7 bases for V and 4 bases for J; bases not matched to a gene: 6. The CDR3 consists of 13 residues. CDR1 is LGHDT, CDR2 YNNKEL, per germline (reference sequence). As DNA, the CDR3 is TGTGCCAGCACTCCGGGGGGGATTTACGAGCAGTACTTC. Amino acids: CASTPGGIYEQYF.